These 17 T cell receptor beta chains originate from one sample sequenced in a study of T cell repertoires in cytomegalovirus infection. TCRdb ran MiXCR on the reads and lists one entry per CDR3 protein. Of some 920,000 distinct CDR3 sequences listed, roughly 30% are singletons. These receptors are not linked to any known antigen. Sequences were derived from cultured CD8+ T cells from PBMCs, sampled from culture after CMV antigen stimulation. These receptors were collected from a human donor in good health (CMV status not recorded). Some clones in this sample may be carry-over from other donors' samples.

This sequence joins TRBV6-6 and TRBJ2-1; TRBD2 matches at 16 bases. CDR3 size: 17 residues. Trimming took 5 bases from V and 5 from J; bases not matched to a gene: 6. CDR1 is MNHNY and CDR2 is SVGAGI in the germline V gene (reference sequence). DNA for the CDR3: TGTGCCAGCAGTAGAACGGGACTAGCGGGGGGGCACAATGAGCAGTTCTTC. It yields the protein CASSRTGLAGGHNEQFF.

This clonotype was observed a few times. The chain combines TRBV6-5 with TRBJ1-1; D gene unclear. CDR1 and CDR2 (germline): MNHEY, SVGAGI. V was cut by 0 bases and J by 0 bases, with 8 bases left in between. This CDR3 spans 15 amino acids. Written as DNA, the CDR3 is TGTGCCAGCAGTTACTCGATAGCGCTGAACACTGAAGCTTTCTTT. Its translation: CASSYSIALNTEAFF.

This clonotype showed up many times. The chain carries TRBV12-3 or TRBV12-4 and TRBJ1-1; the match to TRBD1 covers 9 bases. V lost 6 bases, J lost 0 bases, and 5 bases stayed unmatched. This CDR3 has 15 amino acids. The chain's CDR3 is CASSFGTGMNTEAFF. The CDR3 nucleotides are TGTGCCAGCAGCTTCGGGACAGGGATGAACACTGAAGCTTTCTTT.

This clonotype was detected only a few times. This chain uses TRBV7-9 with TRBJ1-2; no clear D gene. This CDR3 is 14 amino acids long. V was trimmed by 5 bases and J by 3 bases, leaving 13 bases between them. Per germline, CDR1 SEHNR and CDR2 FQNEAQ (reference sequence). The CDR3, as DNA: TGTGCCAGCAGCCTCCCGGGCGGTGACTATGGCTACACCTTC. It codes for CASSLPGGDYGYTF.

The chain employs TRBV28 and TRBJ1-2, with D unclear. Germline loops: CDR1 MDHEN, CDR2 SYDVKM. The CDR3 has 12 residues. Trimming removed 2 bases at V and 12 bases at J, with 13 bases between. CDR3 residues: CASSLGPTQDTF. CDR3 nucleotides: TGTGCCAGCAGTTTAGGACCGACACAAGACACCTTC.

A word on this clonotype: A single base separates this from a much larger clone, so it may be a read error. CDR3 sequence: CASSYYPAYEQYF. The CDR3 bases are TGTGCCAGCAGTTACTACCCAGCCTACGAGCAGTACTTC. The chain couples TRBV6-5 to TRBJ2-7; unclear D gene. Germline-derived CDR1 and CDR2 are MNHEY and SVGAGI. The CDR3 extends over 13 amino acids. The V gene lost 1 base and the J gene lost 2 bases, with 6 bases spanning the gap.

The CDR3 nucleotides are TGTGCCAGTGGCGGACCTCTTGGAAACACCATATATTTT. Translated: CASGGPLGNTIYF. The chain has TRBV15 and TRBJ1-3, with D unresolved. V was pared by 10 bases and J by 3 bases, with 13 bases between. Germline-derived CDR1 and CDR2 are LNHNV and YYDKDF (reference sequence). The CDR3 length is 13 residues.

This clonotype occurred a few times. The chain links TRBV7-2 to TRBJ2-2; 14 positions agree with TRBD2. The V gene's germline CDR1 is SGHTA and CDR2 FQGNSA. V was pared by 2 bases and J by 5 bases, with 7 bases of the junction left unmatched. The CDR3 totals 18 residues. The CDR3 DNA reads TGTGCCAGCAGCTTAAGACTAGCGGGGGGGCCGAGAACCGGGGAGCTGTTTTTT. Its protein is CASSLRLAGGPRTGELFF.

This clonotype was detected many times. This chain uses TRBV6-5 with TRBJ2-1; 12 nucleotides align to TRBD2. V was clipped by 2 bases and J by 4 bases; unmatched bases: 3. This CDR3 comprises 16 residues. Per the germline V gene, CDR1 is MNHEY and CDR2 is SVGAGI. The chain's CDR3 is CASSYGLAGLYNEQFF. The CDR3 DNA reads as TGTGCCAGCAGTTACGGACTAGCGGGACTTTACAATGAGCAGTTCTTC.

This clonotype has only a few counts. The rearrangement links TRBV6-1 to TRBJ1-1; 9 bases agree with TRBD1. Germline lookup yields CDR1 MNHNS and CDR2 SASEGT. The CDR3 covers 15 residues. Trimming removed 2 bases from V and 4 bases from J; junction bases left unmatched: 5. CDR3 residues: CASSELMDRGTEAFF. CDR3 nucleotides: TGTGCCAGCAGTGAACTAATGGACAGGGGCACTGAAGCTTTCTTT.

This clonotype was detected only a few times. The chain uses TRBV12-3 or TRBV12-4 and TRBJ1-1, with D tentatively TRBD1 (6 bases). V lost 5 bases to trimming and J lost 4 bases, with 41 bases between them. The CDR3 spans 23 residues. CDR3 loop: CASSQPEREPPPHQGLRGTEAFF. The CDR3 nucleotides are TGTGCCAGCAGTCAACCCGAAAGGGAACCGCCCCCGCATCAGGGGCTCCGGGGCACTGAAGCTTTCTTT.

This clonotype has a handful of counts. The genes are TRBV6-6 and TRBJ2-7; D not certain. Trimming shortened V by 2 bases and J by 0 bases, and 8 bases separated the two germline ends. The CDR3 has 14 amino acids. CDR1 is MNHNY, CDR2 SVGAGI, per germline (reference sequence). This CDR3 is CASSYGRSSYEQYV. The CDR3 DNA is TGTGCCAGCAGTTACGGTCGAAGCTCCTACGAGCAGTACGTC.

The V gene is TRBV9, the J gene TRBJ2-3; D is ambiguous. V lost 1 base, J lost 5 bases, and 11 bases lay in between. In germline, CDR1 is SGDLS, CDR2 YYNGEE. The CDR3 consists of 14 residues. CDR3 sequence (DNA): TGTGCCAGCAGCGTAAAGCTGGCTCAAGATACGCAGTATTTT. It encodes CASSVKLAQDTQYF.

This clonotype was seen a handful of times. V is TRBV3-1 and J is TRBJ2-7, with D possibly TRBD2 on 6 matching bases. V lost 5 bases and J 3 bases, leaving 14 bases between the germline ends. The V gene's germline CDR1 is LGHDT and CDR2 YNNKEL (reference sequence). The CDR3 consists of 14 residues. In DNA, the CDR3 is TGTGCCAGCAGCTCCGCCGGGACTGACTACGAGCAGTACTTC. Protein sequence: CASSSAGTDYEQYF.

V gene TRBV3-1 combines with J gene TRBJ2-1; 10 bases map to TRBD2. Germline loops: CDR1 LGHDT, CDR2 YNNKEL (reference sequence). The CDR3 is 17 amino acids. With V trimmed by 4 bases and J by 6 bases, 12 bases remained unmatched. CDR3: CASSPSPQRGGLNEQFF. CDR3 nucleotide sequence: TGTGCCAGCAGCCCGAGCCCCCAGCGGGGGGGCCTCAATGAGCAGTTCTTC.

Written as DNA, the CDR3 is TGTGCCAGCAGTTACAGGTCGGGGTACACTGAAGCTTTCTTT. Amino acids: CASSYRSGYTEAFF. The chain combines TRBV6-5 with TRBJ1-1, with D uncertain. The CDR3 consists of 14 residues. Trimming took off 2 bases at V and 3 bases at J, with 10 bases between the two ends. CDR1 MNHEY and CDR2 SVGAGI come from the germline V gene.

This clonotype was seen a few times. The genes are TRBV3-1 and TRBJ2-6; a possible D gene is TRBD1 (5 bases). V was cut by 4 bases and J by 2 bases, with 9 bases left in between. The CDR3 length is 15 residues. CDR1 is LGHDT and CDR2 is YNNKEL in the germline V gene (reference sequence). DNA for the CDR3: TGTGCCAGCAGCCTCAGGGTCGCTGGGGCCAACGTCCTGACTTTC. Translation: CASSLRVAGANVLTF. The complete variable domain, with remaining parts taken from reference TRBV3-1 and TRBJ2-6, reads DTAVSQTPKYLVTQMGNDKSIKCEQNLGHDTMYWYKQDSKKFLKIMFSYNNKELIINETVPNRFSPKSPDKAHLNLHINSLELGDSAVYFCASSLRVAGANVLTFGAGSRLTVL.